The 26 T cell receptor beta chains reported below all come from one sample, sequenced in a study of stem cell transplantation in POMP-related autoinflammatory disease. Repertoires were generated with immunoSEQ multiplex PCR, while TCRdb's copy carries only in-frame clones and drops some. This table holds tens of thousands of clones, approximately 91% found once. The sequencing used CD4+ T cells from PBMCs, collected after stem cell transplantation. All receptors come from a human patient with POMP-related autoinflammation and immune dysregulation (PRAID). Some T cells may have come from the graft donor.

This sequence joins TRBV24-1 and TRBJ2-1; D is uncertain. Trimming removed 1 base from V and 15 bases from J, with 12 bases in between. Germline-derived CDR1 and CDR2 are KGHDR and SFDVKD. CDR3 length: 12 amino acids. In DNA form, the CDR3 reads TGTGCCACCAGTGATTTCGGCAGAACTTGGTTCTTC. Encoded protein: CATSDFGRTWFF.

The rearrangement links TRBV4-2 to TRBJ1-1, with D possibly TRBD1 on 6 matching bases. Between the trimmed V and J ends, which lost 2 bases and 5 bases, there was a span of 18 bases. CDR1 and CDR2 (germline): LGHNA, YNFKEQ. CDR3 length equals 16 residues. For the CDR3, the DNA is TGTGCCAGCAGCCAAAACTATAAAGGGGGTAATACTGAAGCTTTCTTT. Translating it yields CASSQNYKGGNTEAFF.

The chain is built from TRBV5-1 and TRBJ2-7; TRBD2 aligns across 7 bases. J was trimmed by 0 bases and V by 0 bases; bases with no gene match: 0. The CDR3 runs 14 residues. Germline V gene lookup returns CDR1 SGHRS and CDR2 YFSETQ. The CDR3 reads CASSLGGGSYEQYV. CDR3 nucleotides: TGCGCCAGCAGCTTGGGCGGGGGCTCCTACGAGCAGTACGTC.

The V gene is TRBV7-9, the J gene TRBJ2-1; D is uncertain. CDR3 length: 15 amino acids. Deletions cut 1 base from V and 6 bases from J, with 13 bases between. Germline V gene sequence: CDR1 SEHNR, CDR2 FQNEAQ (reference sequence). The CDR3: CASSLVPERANEQFF. Written as DNA, the CDR3 is TGTGCCAGCAGCTTAGTACCGGAAAGGGCCAATGAGCAGTTCTTC.

This sequence joins TRBV15 and TRBJ2-6; no clear D. The V gene lost 1 base and the J gene lost 2 bases, with 6 bases spanning the gap. The CDR3 is 15 residues long. CDR1 and CDR2 (germline): LNHNV, YYDKDF (reference sequence). The CDR3 loop is CATSRVRAGANVLTF. CDR3 sequence (DNA): TGTGCCACCAGCAGAGTAAGGGCTGGGGCCAACGTCCTGACTTTC.

V and J are TRBV28 and TRBJ1-5; D gene unclear. Germline loops: CDR1 MDHEN, CDR2 SYDVKM. Trimming pared 1 base from V and 0 bases from J, leaving 16 bases between. The CDR3 contains 18 residues. CDR3 DNA sequence: TGTGCCAGCAGTTTATCGATTTTTACAGAAAGTAGCAATCAGCCCCAGCATTTT. Residues: CASSLSIFTESSNQPQHF. The full variable domain, in which reference TRBV28 and TRBJ1-5 provide the parts outside the CDR3, is DVKVTQSSRYLVKRTGEKVFLECVQDMDHENMFWYRQDPGLGLRLIYFSYDVKMKEKGDIPEGYSVSREKKERFSLILESASTNQTSMYLCASSLSIFTESSNQPQHFGDGTRLSIL.

This clone is a singleton in its sample. This sequence joins TRBV28 and TRBJ2-5; 10 bases map to TRBD1. The trim removed 5 bases at V and 4 bases at J, leaving 4 bases unmatched. CDR3 length: 14 amino acids. Per germline, CDR1 MDHEN and CDR2 SYDVKM. The CDR3: CASSPDRGPETQYF. CDR3 bases: TGTGCCAGCAGTCCCGACAGGGGGCCAGAGACCCAGTACTTC.

The chain has TRBV9 and TRBJ2-3; 7 bases align to TRBD1. CDR3 length equals 16 residues. Trimming at V came to 4 bases and at J to 2 bases, leaving 10 bases not matched to a gene. Germline lookup yields CDR1 SGDLS and CDR2 YYNGEE. The CDR3 reads CASSPRTGVSTDTQYF. CDR3 sequence (DNA): TGTGCCAGCAGCCCTCGAACAGGGGTTTCCACAGATACGCAGTATTTT.

J is TRBJ2-5 and V is TRBV7-3; D unclear. Germline CDR1 and CDR2: SGHTA and FQGTGA. This CDR3 has 13 amino acids. With 5 bases removed from V and 1 base from J, the gap between germline ends came to 8 bases. The CDR3 here is CASSPEGQETQYF. CDR3 nucleotides: TGTGCCAGCAGCCCAGAAGGCCAAGAGACCCAGTACTTC.

This sequence joins TRBV7-3 and TRBJ1-3, with 7 bases fitting TRBD1. The germline V gene has CDR1 SGHTA and CDR2 FQGTGA. The trim removed 3 bases at V and 4 bases at J, leaving 9 bases unmatched. There are 16 residues in the CDR3. The CDR3 here is CASSLGRQGSGNTIYF. The CDR3 nucleotides are TGTGCCAGCAGCTTGGGCCGACAGGGCAGCGGAAACACCATATATTTT. Variable domain in full (rest from reference TRBV7-3 and TRBJ1-3): GAGVSQTPSNKVTEKGKYVELRCDPISGHTALYWYRQSLGQGPEFLIYFQGTGAADDSGLPNDRFFAVRPEGSVSTLKIQRTERGDSAVYLCASSLGRQGSGNTIYFGEGSWLTVV.

The chain links TRBV5-1 to TRBJ2-3, with TRBD1 as a possible D gene (5 bases). The V end lost 0 bases, the J end lost 1 base, and 9 bases lay between the germline ends. The CDR3 covers 15 residues. Per the germline V gene, CDR1 is SGHRS and CDR2 is YFSETQ. In nucleotides, the CDR3 is TGCGCCAGCAGCTTGGGGGTAGGGGGCACAGATACGCAGTATTTT. Translated, it gives CASSLGVGGTDTQYF.

This chain links TRBV12-3 or TRBV12-4 with TRBJ2-7, with a possible D match to TRBD1 (5 bases). The CDR3 contains 13 residues. V was clipped by 1 base and J by 3 bases, with 7 bases between them. CDR3 loop: CASSLGGGYEQYF. DNA for the CDR3: TGTGCCAGCAGTTTAGGGGGCGGCTACGAGCAGTACTTC.

This clone appeared once. The gene calls are TRBV2 and TRBJ1-2; 7 bases agree with TRBD1. The CDR3 length is 13 residues. Germline trimming cut 10 bases from V and 2 bases from J; bases unmatched to any gene: 7. Germline values: CDR1 SNHLY, CDR2 FYNNEI. CDR3 region: CATFLQGNYGYTF. Here the CDR3 DNA reads TGTGCCACCTTCCTACAGGGGAACTATGGCTACACCTTC.

The chain recombines TRBV9 with TRBJ2-3; D is unclear. Germline lookup yields CDR1 SGDLS and CDR2 YYNGEE. V dropped 5 bases and J dropped 2 bases, with 15 bases sitting between them. CDR3 size: 15 residues. This chain's CDR3 is CASRAGRAYTDTQYF. CDR3 nucleotides: TGTGCCAGCAGGGCCGGACGAGCCTACACAGATACGCAGTATTTT.

This sequence joins TRBV7-3 and TRBJ2-5, with TRBD1 identical over 10 bases. Per the germline V gene, CDR1 is SGHTA and CDR2 is FQGTGA. The V segment lost 5 bases and the J segment 5 bases; nucleotides outside the gene matches: 14. This CDR3 contains 17 residues. This CDR3 reads CASSPNGDRGRAETQYF. The CDR3, as DNA: TGTGCCAGCAGCCCAAACGGGGACAGGGGTCGGGCGGAGACCCAGTACTTC. The complete variable domain, with remaining parts taken from reference TRBV7-3 and TRBJ2-5, reads GAGVSQTPSNKVTEKGKYVELRCDPISGHTALYWYRQSLGQGPEFLIYFQGTGAADDSGLPNDRFFAVRPEGSVSTLKIQRTERGDSAVYLCASSPNGDRGRAETQYFGPGTRLLVL.

This chain connects TRBV5-1 to TRBJ2-5; possibly TRBD1 for D (6 bases). Germline loops: CDR1 SGHRS, CDR2 YFSETQ. V lost 0 bases and J lost 1, with 19 bases in between. The CDR3 sequence is 18 residues long. Written as DNA, the CDR3 is TGCGCCAGCAGCTTGGACGGACAGCCACGGATCGGCCAAGAGACCCAGTACTTC. This codes for CASSLDGQPRIGQETQYF.

This rearrangement joins TRBV16 to TRBJ1-1; a weak D match, TRBD1 (6 bases). V lost 4 bases and J 4 bases, leaving 13 bases between the germline ends. The CDR3 totals 14 residues. The germline V gene encodes CDR1 KGHSY and CDR2 FQNENV. This chain's CDR3 is CASSPRTEGTEAFF. In DNA, the CDR3 is TGTGCCAGCAGCCCTCGGACAGAGGGCACTGAAGCTTTCTTT.

The count of this clone is one. This sequence joins TRBV7-8 and TRBJ1-5, with D possibly TRBD1 on 5 matching bases. V was cut by 1 base and J by 3 bases, with 13 bases left in between. Per the germline V gene, CDR1 is SGHVS and CDR2 is FQNEAQ. The CDR3 consists of 16 residues. The CDR3 protein is CASSLGNRLNNQPQHF. In DNA, the CDR3 is TGTGCCAGCAGCTTAGGCAACAGGCTAAACAATCAGCCCCAGCATTTT.

The rearrangement uses TRBV6-5 and TRBJ2-1; D uncertain. With 6 bases removed from V and 4 bases from J, the gap between germline ends came to 10 bases. The CDR3 has 13 residues. Germline values: CDR1 MNHEY, CDR2 SVGAGI. The CDR3 spells CASRTLTYNEQFF. The CDR3 DNA follows: TGTGCCAGCAGGACCCTCACGTACAATGAGCAGTTCTTC.

CDR3 DNA: TGTGCCAGCAGGTTCGACAGGGCAGGCAATCAGCCCCAGCATTTT. Translated, it gives CASRFDRAGNQPQHF. This sequence joins TRBV2 and TRBJ1-5; 7 bases are a match to TRBD1. The CDR3 covers 15 residues. Germline CDR1 SNHLY, CDR2 FYNNEI. V shed 6 bases, J shed 2 bases, and the junction held 7 bases outside the gene matches.

The chain combines TRBV19 with TRBJ2-1; 9 bases match TRBD1. V trimming: 3 bases; J trimming: 8 bases; junction bases outside the gene matches: 11. Germline lookup yields CDR1 LNHDA and CDR2 SQIVND (reference sequence). The CDR3 has 16 amino acids. This CDR3 is CASSILPLTGGDEQFF. The CDR3 DNA reads TGTGCCAGTAGTATTCTTCCCTTGACAGGGGGGGATGAGCAGTTCTTC.

The chain recombines TRBV6-2 or TRBV6-3 with TRBJ1-4; 7 nucleotides match TRBD1. The CDR3 contains 16 residues. V lost 0 bases and J lost 2; bases outside the gene matches: 3. Per germline, CDR1 MNHEY and CDR2 SVGEGT. CDR3 loop: CASSYSGGKTNEKLFF. The DNA for the CDR3 is TGTGCCAGCAGTTACTCAGGGGGCAAGACTAATGAAAAACTGTTTTTT.

The rearrangement uses TRBV5-1 and TRBJ2-1; a weak D match, TRBD1 (6 bases). The CDR3 runs to 14 residues. Germline V lookup: CDR1 SGHRS, CDR2 YFSETQ. V lost 4 bases to trimming and J lost 0 bases, with 8 bases between them. CDR3 sequence (DNA): TGCGCCAGCAGCCACAGGGTCTCCTACAATGAGCAGTTCTTC. Protein: CASSHRVSYNEQFF.

This clone showed up just a few times. V usage is TRBV7-8 and J usage is TRBJ2-1, with 9 nucleotides matching TRBD2. There are 15 residues in the CDR3. CDR1 and CDR2 from the germline V gene are SGHVS and FQNEAQ. J lost 10 bases, V lost 6 bases, and 13 bases had no gene match. The CDR3 loop is CASSNSGGRGTEQFF. CDR3 sequence (DNA): TGTGCCAGCAGTAATAGCGGGGGACGAGGTACGGAGCAGTTCTTC.

The chain joins TRBV19 to TRBJ1-2; 9 bases are a match to TRBD1. Germline CDR1 is LNHDA and CDR2 is SQIVND (reference sequence). The CDR3 spans 14 residues. Trimming at V came to 10 bases and at J to 3 bases, leaving 9 bases not matched to a gene. CDR3 sequence reads: CATSPGTGYYGYTF. The CDR3 nucleotides read TGTGCCACCAGTCCCGGGACAGGGTACTATGGCTACACCTTC.

The chain couples TRBV5-4 to TRBJ1-1; D is ambiguous. This CDR3 is built from 12 residues. In germline, CDR1 is SGHNT, CDR2 YYREEE (reference sequence). Trimming pared 2 bases from V and 0 bases from J, leaving 2 bases between. The CDR3 spells CASSLLNTEAFF. CDR3 DNA sequence: TGTGCCAGCAGCTTATTGAACACTGAAGCTTTCTTT.